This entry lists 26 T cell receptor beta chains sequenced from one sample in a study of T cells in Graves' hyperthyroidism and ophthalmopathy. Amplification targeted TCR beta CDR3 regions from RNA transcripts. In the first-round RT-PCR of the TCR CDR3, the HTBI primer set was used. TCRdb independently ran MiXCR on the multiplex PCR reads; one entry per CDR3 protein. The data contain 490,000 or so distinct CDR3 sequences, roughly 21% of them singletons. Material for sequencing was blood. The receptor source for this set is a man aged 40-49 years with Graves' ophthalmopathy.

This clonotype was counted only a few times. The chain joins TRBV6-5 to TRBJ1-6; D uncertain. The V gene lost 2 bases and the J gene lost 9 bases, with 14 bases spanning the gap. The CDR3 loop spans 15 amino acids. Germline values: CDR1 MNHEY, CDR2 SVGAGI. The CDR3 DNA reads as TGTGCCAGCAGTTACGGTCGGCAATACAGTTCACCCCTCCACTTT. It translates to CASSYGRQYSSPLHF.

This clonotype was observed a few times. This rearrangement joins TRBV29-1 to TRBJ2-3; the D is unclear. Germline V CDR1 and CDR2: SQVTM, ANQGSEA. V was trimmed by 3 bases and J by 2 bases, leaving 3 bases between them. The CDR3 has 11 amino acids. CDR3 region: CSVEVTDTQYF. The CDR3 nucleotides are TGCAGCGTTGAGGTCACAGATACGCAGTATTTT.

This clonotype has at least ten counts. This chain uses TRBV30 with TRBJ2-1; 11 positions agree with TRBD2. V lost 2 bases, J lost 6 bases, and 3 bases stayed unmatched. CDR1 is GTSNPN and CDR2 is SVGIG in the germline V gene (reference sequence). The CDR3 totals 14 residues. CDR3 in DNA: TGTGCCTGGAGTTTAGCGGGGGGGCCCAATGAGCAGTTCTTC. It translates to CAWSLAGGPNEQFF.

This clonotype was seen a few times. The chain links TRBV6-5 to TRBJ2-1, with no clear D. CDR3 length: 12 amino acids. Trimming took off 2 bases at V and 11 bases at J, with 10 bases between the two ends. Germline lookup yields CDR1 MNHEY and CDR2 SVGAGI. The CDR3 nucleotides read TGTGCCAGCAGTTACGATAAGGGCAAGCAGTTCTTC. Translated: CASSYDKGKQFF.

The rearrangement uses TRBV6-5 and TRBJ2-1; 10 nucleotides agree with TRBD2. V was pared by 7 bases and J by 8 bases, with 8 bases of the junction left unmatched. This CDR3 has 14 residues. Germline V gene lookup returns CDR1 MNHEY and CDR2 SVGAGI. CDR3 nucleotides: TGTGCCAGCAATTTAGCGGGAGGTAGGGATGAGCAGTTCTTC. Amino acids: CASNLAGGRDEQFF.

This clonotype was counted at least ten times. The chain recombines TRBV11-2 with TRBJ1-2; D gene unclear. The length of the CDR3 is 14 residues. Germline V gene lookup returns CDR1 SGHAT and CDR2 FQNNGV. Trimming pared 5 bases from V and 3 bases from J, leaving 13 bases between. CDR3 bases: TGTGCCAGCAGCCGGGGATACGGGGACTATGGCTACACCTTC. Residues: CASSRGYGDYGYTF.

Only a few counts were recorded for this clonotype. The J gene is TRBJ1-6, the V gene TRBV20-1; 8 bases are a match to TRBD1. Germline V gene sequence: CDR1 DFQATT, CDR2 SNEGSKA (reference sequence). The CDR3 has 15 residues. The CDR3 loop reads CSQLGQGGYNSPLHF. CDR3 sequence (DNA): TGCAGCCAATTAGGACAGGGTGGCTATAATTCACCCCTCCACTTT.

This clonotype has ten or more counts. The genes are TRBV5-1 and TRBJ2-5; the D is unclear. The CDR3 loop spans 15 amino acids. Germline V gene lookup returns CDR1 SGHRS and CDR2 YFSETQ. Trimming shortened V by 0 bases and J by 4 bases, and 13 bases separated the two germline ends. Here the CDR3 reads CASSLGSASGETQYF. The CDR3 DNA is TGCGCCAGCAGCTTGGGTTCAGCGTCTGGAGAGACCCAGTACTTC.

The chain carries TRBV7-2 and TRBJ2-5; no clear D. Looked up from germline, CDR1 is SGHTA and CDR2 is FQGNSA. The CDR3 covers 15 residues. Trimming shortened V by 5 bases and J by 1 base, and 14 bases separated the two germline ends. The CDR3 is CASSPFRAIQETQYF. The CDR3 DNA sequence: TGTGCCAGCAGCCCGTTTAGGGCGATCCAAGAGACCCAGTACTTC.

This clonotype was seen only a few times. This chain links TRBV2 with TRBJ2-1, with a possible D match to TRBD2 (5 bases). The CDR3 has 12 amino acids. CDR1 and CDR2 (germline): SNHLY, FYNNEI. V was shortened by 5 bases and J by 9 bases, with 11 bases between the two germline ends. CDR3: CASSQPRVEQFF. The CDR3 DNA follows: TGTGCCAGCAGTCAACCGCGGGTTGAGCAGTTCTTC.

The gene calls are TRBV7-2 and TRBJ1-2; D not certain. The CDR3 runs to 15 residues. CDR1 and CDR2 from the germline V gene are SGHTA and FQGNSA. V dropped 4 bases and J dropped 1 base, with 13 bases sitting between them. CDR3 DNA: TGTGCCAGCAGCTCAGACGGATATAATAACTATGGCTACACCTTC. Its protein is CASSSDGYNNYGYTF. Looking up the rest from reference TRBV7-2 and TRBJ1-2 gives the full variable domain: GAGVSQSPSNKVTEKGKDVELRCDPISGHTALYWYRQSLGQGLEFLIYFQGNSAPDKSGLPSDRFSAERTGGSVSTLTIQRTQQEDSAVYLCASSSDGYNNYGYTFGSGTRLTVV.

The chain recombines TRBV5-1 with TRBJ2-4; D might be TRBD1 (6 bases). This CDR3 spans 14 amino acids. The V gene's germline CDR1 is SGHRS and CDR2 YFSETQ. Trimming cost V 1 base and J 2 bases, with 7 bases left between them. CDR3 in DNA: TGCGCCAGCAGCTTGACAGGGACCAAAAACATTCAGTACTTC. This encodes CASSLTGTKNIQYF.

Written as DNA, the CDR3 is TGCAGCATCCGACAGGGGACCTACGAGCAGTACTTC. Its translation is CSIRQGTYEQYF. The chain recombines TRBV29-1 with TRBJ2-7; 8 bases match TRBD1. The germline V gene has CDR1 SQVTM and CDR2 ANQGSEA. The ends lost 8 bases at V and 2 bases at J; junction bases unmatched: 5. This CDR3 comprises 12 residues.

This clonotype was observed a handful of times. The CDR3 DNA follows: TGTGCCAGCAGTAACGTAGGGATGGAGACCCAGTACTTC. Protein: CASSNVGMETQYF. The V call is TRBV6-2 or TRBV6-3, the J call TRBJ2-5, with D uncertain. Germline V gene data show CDR1 as MNHEY and CDR2 as SVGEGT. The CDR3 contains 13 residues. Trimming took off 5 bases at V and 5 bases at J, with 12 bases between the two ends.

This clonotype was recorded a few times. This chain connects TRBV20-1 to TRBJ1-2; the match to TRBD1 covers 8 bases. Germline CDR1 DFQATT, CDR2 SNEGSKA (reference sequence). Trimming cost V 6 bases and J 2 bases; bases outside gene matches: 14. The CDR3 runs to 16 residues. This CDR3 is CSAPKTDRVTNYGYTF. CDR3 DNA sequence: TGCAGTGCCCCGAAAACGGACAGGGTCACGAACTATGGCTACACCTTC.

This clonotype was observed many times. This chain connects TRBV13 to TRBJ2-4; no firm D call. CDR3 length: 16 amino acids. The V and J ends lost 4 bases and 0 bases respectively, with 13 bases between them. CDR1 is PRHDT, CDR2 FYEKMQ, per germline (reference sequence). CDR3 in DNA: TGTGCCAGCAGCTCTTGGTCAGGAGAAGCCAAAAACATTCAGTACTTC. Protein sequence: CASSSWSGEAKNIQYF.

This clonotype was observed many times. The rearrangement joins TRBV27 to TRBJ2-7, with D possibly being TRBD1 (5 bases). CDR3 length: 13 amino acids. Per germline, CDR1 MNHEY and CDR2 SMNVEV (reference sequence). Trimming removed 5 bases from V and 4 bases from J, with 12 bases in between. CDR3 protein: CASSPGHLYEQYF. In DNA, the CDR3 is TGTGCCAGCAGTCCCGGACACCTTTACGAGCAGTACTTC.

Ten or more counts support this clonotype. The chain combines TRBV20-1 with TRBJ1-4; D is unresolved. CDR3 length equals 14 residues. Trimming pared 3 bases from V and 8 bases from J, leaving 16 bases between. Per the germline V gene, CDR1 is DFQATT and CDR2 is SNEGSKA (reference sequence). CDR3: CSASSWQDGEKLFF. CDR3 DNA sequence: TGCAGTGCTAGTTCGTGGCAGGATGGAGAAAAACTGTTTTTT.

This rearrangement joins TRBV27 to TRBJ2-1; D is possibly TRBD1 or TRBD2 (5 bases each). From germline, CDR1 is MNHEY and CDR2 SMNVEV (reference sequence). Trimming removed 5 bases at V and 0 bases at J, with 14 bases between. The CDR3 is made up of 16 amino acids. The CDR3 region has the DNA TGTGCCAGCAGTACGTGGGACGACTACTCCTACAATGAGCAGTTCTTC. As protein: CASSTWDDYSYNEQFF.

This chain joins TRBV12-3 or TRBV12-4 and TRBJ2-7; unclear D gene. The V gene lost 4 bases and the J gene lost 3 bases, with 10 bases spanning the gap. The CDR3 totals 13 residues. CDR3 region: CASSWAANYEQYF. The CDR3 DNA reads TGTGCCAGCAGTTGGGCCGCCAACTACGAGCAGTACTTC.

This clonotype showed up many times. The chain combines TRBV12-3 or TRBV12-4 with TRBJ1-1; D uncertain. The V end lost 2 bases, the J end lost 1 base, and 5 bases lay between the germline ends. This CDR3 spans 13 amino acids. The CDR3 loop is CASSLIGNTEAFF. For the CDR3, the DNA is TGTGCCAGCAGTTTAATAGGGAACACTGAAGCTTTCTTT.

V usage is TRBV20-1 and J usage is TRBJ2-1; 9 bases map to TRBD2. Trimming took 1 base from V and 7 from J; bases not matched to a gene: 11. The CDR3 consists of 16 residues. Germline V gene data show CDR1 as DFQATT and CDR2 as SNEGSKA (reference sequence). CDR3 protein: CSARGGRGGKGNEQFF. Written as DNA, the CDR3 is TGCAGTGCTAGAGGTGGGCGGGGGGGCAAAGGGAATGAGCAGTTCTTC.

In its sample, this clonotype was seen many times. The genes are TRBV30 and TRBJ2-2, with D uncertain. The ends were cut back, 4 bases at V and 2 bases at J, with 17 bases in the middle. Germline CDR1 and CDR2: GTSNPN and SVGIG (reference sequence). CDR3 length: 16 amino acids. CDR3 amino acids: CAWTPSRWANTGELFF. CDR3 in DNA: TGTGCCTGGACCCCCTCCCGGTGGGCCAACACCGGGGAGCTGTTTTTT.

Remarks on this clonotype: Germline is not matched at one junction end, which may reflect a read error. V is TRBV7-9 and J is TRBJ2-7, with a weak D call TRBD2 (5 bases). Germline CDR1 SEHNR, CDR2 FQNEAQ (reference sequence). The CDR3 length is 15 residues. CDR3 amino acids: CASSLAGISNYEQYF. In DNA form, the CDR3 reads TGTGCCAGCAGCCTAGCCGGGATCAGCAACTACGAGCAGTACTTC.

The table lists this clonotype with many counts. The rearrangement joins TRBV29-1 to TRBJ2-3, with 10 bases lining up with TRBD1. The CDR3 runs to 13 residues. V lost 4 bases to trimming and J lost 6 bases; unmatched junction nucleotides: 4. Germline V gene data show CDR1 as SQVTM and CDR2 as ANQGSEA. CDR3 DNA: TGCAGCGTTGGACAGGGGGCTTGGGATACGCAGTATTTT. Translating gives CSVGQGAWDTQYF.

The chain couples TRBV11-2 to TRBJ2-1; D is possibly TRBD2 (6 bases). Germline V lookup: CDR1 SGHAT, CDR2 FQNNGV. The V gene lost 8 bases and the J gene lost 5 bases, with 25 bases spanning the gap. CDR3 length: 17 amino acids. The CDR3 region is CASGYPPTGTGDNEQFF. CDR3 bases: TGTGCCAGCGGATACCCCCCTACCGGGACTGGAGACAATGAGCAGTTCTTC.